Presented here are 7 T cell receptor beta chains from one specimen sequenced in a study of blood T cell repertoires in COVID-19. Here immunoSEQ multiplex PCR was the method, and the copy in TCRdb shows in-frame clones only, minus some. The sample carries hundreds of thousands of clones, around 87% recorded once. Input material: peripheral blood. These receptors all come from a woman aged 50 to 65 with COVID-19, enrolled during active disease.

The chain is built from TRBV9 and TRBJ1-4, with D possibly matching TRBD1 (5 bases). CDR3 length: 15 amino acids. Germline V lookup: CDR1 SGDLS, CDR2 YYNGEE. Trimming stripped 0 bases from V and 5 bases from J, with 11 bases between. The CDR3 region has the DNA TGTGCCAGCAGCGTAGAGGGGCATTACAATGAAAAACTGTTTTTT. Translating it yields CASSVEGHYNEKLFF. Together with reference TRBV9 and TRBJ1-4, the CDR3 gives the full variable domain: DSGVTQTPKHLITATGQRVTLRCSPRSGDLSVYWYQQSLDQGLQFLIQYYNGEERAKGNILERFSAQQFPDLHSELNLSSLELGDSALYFCASSVEGHYNEKLFFGSGTQLSVL.

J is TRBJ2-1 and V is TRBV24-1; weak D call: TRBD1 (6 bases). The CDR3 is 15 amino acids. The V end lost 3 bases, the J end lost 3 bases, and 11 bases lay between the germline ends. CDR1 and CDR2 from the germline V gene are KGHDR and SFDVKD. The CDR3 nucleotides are TGTGCCACCAGTGATGCCCGACAGGACTACAATGAGCAGTTCTTC. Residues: CATSDARQDYNEQFF.

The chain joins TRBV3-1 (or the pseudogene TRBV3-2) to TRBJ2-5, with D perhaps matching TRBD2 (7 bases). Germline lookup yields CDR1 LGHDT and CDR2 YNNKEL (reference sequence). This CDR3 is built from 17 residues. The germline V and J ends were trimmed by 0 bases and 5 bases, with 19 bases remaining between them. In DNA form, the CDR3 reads TGTGCCAGCAGCCAAGATCTTGCGGGGGCGGCCGGTGAGACCCAGTACTTC. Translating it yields CASSQDLAGAAGETQYF.

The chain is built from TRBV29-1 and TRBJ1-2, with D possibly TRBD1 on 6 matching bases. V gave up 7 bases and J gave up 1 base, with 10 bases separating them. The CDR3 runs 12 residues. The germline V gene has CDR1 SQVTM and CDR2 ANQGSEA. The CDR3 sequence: CSGGQFNYGYTF. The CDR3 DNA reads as TGCAGCGGCGGACAGTTTAACTATGGCTACACCTTC.

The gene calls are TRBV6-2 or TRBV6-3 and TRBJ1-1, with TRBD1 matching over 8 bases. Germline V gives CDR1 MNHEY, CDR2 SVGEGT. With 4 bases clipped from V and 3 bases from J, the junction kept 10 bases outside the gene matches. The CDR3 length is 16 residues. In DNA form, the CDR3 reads TGTGCCAGCAGTTTTTTTCCCGGACAGGGAGACACTGAAGCTTTCTTT. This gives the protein CASSFFPGQGDTEAFF.

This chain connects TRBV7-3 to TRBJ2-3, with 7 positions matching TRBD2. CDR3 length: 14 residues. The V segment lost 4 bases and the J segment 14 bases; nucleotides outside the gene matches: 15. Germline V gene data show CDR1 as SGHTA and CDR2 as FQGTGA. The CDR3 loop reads CASSSGLLGRVLYF. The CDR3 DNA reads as TGTGCCAGCAGCTCCGGACTGCTAGGGAGGGTTCTGTATTTT.

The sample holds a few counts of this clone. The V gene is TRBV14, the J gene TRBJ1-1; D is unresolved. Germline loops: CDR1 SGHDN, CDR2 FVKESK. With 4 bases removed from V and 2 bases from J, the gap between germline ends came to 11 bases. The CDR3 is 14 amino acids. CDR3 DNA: TGTGCCAGCAGCCTCGCGGGAGTAAACACTGAAGCTTTCTTT. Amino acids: CASSLAGVNTEAFF. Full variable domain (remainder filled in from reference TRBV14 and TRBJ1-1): EAGVTQFPSHSVIEKGQTVTLRCDPISGHDNLYWYRRVMGKEIKFLLHFVKESKQDESGMPNNRFLAERTGGTYSTLKVQPAELEDSGVYFCASSLAGVNTEAFFGQGTRLTVV.